Below are 13 T cell receptor beta chains sequenced from a single sample in a study of response to subunit inactivated influenza vaccine. TCRdb called the RT-PCR reads again in MiXCR, with one record for every CDR3 protein. Altogether around 530,000 distinct CDR3 sequences are present, 16% being singletons, with the ten largest covering approximately 3%. The sample in question was CD4+ T cells sorted from PBMCs, obtained roughly 24 months after vaccination. The receptor source for this set is a man between 50 and 75 years old who received an inactivated influenza vaccine.

The chain joins TRBV7-9 to TRBJ1-4; 8 bases are shared with TRBD1. This CDR3 contains 15 residues. The V segment lost 5 bases and the J segment 4 bases; nucleotides outside the gene matches: 6. The germline V gene has CDR1 SEHNR and CDR2 FQNEAQ (reference sequence). CDR3 bases: TGTGCCAGCAGCAAGACAGGGGCGTATAATGAAAAACTGTTTTTT. The encoded protein is CASSKTGAYNEKLFF.

This clonotype was seen a handful of times. The genes are TRBV5-1 and TRBJ1-6; D gene unclear. Germline V CDR1 and CDR2: SGHRS, YFSETQ. V lost 0 bases and J lost 9, with 10 bases in between. This CDR3 region has 14 residues. The CDR3 spells CASSLEGPPSPLHF. Written as DNA, the CDR3 is TGCGCCAGCAGCTTGGAAGGTCCCCCTTCACCCCTCCACTTT. Based on the CDR3 plus reference TRBV5-1 and TRBJ1-6, the full variable domain is KAGVTQTPRYLIKTRGQQVTLSCSPISGHRSVSWYQQTPGQGLQFLFEYFSETQRNKGNFPGRFSGRQFSNSRSEMNVSTLELGDSALYLCASSLEGPPSPLHFGNGTRLTVT.

The chain employs TRBV20-1 and TRBJ2-5, with TRBD2 matching 11 bases. This CDR3 is built from 16 residues. V shed 3 bases and J 5 bases; nucleotides not matched to a gene: 11. The germline V gene has CDR1 DFQATT and CDR2 SNEGSKA (reference sequence). The CDR3 here is CSASRNSGRGLETQYF. CDR3 bases: TGCAGTGCTAGCCGAAATAGCGGGAGGGGGCTGGAGACCCAGTACTTC.

This clonotype was seen a few times. The rearrangement uses TRBV18 and TRBJ1-5; TRBD1 aligns across 8 bases. V gave up 3 bases and J gave up 7 bases; unmatched junction bases: 5. CDR3 length equals 14 residues. The germline gives CDR1 KGHSH, CDR2 LQKENI. For the CDR3, the DNA is TGTGCCAGCTCACCGACAGGGGTAGGGCAGCCCCAGCATTTT. Its protein is CASSPTGVGQPQHF. Variable domain in full (rest from reference TRBV18 and TRBJ1-5): NAGVMQNPRHLVRRRGQEARLRCSPMKGHSHVYWYRQLPEEGLKFMVYLQKENIIDESGMPKERFSAEFPKEGPSILRIQQVVRGDSAAYFCASSPTGVGQPQHFGDGTRLSIL.

V is TRBV12-3 or TRBV12-4 and J is TRBJ1-2; D is uncertain. The CDR3 runs 11 residues. V was trimmed by 5 bases and J by 7 bases, leaving 8 bases between them. CDR3 sequence reads: CASSSDIGYTF. The CDR3 DNA is TGTGCCAGCAGTAGCGATATTGGCTACACCTTC.

This clonotype has ten or more counts. V gene TRBV7-3 combines with J gene TRBJ2-1; weak D call: TRBD2 (7 bases). CDR3 length: 16 amino acids. V lost 5 bases and J 0 bases, leaving 14 bases between the germline ends. Germline V gives CDR1 SGHTA, CDR2 FQGTGA. The DNA for the CDR3 is TGTGCCAGCAGCCCGCGGGGGCCTAGCTCCTACAATGAGCAGTTCTTC. Translation: CASSPRGPSSYNEQFF.

This clonotype was found many times. J is TRBJ2-1 and V is TRBV29-1, with 10 bases fitting TRBD2. Unmatched junction bases numbered 7, after V lost 6 bases and J lost 8 bases. This CDR3 comprises 13 residues. Germline V gene lookup returns CDR1 SQVTM and CDR2 ANQGSEA. CDR3 in DNA: TGCAGCGTCCGGACTAGCGGTATGGATGAGCAGTTCTTC. This translates into CSVRTSGMDEQFF.

The rearrangement uses TRBV7-2 and TRBJ2-3; 7 nucleotides match TRBD2. Trimming removed 5 bases from V and 2 bases from J; junction bases left unmatched: 7. CDR1 and CDR2 (germline): SGHTA, FQGNSA. The CDR3 totals 15 residues. DNA for the CDR3: TGTGCCAGCAGCGTCACCGGGACTAACACAGATACGCAGTATTTT. Protein product: CASSVTGTNTDTQYF.

J is TRBJ1-1 and V is TRBV6-2 or TRBV6-3; 10 nucleotides match TRBD1. The CDR3 spans 17 residues. Trimming removed 7 bases from V and 1 base from J; junction bases left unmatched: 12. Germline values: CDR1 MNHEY, CDR2 SVGEGT. The chain's CDR3 is CASIPHRGTGENTEAFF. The CDR3 DNA sequence: TGTGCCAGCATCCCCCACAGGGGGACAGGGGAGAACACTGAAGCTTTCTTT.

The rearrangement links TRBV18 to TRBJ2-5; D is undetermined. Trimming shortened V by 1 base and J by 3 bases, and 9 bases separated the two germline ends. CDR1 and CDR2 from the germline V gene are KGHSH and LQKENI. This CDR3 is 14 amino acids long. DNA of the CDR3: TGTGCCAGCTCACCACTACAAATGAAAGAGACCCAGTACTTC. Its protein is CASSPLQMKETQYF.

This clonotype has more than one count but fewer than ten. V usage is TRBV4-1 and J usage is TRBJ2-7; D remains ambiguous. V was clipped by 0 bases and J by 7 bases, with 13 bases between them. Germline V gene sequence: CDR1 MGHRA, CDR2 YSYEKL. This CDR3 spans 14 amino acids. In DNA, the CDR3 is TGCGCCAGCAGCCAAGAGCACCGGGCTACGGAGCAGTACTTC. It is translated as CASSQEHRATEQYF.

The chain has TRBV7-2 and TRBJ1-1; no clear D gene. V was cut by 3 bases and J by 3 bases, with 11 bases left in between. The germline CDR1 and CDR2 sequences are SGHTA and FQGNSA. The CDR3 is made up of 14 amino acids. The chain's CDR3 is CASSFMDGYTEAFF. The CDR3 DNA follows: TGTGCCAGCAGCTTTATGGACGGGTACACTGAAGCTTTCTTT.

The genes are TRBV28 and TRBJ2-5; 14 bases are shared with TRBD2. V was pared by 4 bases and J by 6 bases, with 4 bases of the junction left unmatched. The CDR3 is 15 amino acids. Germline lookup yields CDR1 MDHEN and CDR2 SYDVKM. CDR3 sequence reads: CASSSGTSGGKTQYF. CDR3 nucleotide sequence: TGTGCCAGCAGTTCAGGGACTAGCGGGGGAAAGACCCAGTACTTC. Together with reference TRBV28 and TRBJ2-5, the CDR3 gives the full variable domain: DVKVTQSSRYLVKRTGEKVFLECVQDMDHENMFWYRQDPGLGLRLIYFSYDVKMKEKGDIPEGYSVSREKKERFSLILESASTNQTSMYLCASSSGTSGGKTQYFGPGTRLLVL.